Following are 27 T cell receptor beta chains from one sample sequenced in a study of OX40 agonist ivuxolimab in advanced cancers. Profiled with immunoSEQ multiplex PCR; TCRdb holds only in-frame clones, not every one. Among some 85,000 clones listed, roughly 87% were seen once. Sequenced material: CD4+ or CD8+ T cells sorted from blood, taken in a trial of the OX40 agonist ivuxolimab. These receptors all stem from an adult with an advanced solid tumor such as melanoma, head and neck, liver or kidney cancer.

Here the CDR3 reads CASSLVTDTQYF. The CDR3 DNA is TGCGCCAGCAGCTTAGTAACAGATACGCAGTATTTT. The chain is built from TRBV5-1 and TRBJ2-3; D gene uncertain. V gave up 2 bases and J gave up 3 bases, with 4 bases separating them. Germline lookup yields CDR1 SGHRS and CDR2 YFSETQ. CDR3 length: 12 amino acids.

This CDR3 is CASSTSGTSGSSSYEQYF. CDR3 DNA sequence: TGTGCCAGTAGTACTTCCGGGACTAGCGGGTCTAGCTCCTACGAGCAGTACTTC. V and J are TRBV19 and TRBJ2-7, with 12 positions matching TRBD2. With V trimmed by 4 bases and J by 0 bases, 10 bases remained unmatched. CDR1 is LNHDA, CDR2 SQIVND, per germline (reference sequence). CDR3 length: 18 residues.

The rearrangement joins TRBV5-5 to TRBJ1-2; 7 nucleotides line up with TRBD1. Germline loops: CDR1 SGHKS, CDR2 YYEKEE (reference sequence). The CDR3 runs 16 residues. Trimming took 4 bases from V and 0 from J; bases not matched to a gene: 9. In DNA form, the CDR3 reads TGTGCCAGCAGCCTACCACAGGGGACGACTAACTATGGCTACACCTTC. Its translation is CASSLPQGTTNYGYTF. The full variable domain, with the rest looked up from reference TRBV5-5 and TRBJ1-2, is DAGVTQSPTHLIKTRGQQVTLRCSPISGHKSVSWYQQVLGQGPQFIFQYYEKEERGRGNFPDRFSARQFPNYSSELNVNALLLGDSALYLCASSLPQGTTNYGYTFGSGTRLTVV.

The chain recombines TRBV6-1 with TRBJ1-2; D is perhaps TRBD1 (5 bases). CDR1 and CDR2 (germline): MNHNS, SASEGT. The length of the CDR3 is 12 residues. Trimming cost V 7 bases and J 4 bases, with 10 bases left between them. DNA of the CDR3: TGTGCCAGCACTACGGGACCCTATGGCTACACCTTC. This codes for CASTTGPYGYTF.

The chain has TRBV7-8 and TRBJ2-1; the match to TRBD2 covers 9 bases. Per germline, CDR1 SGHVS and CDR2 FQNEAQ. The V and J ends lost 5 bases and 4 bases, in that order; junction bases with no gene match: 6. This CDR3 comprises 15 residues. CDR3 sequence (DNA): TGTGCCAGCAGCCTAAGAGCGGGGGGATACAATGAGCAGTTCTTC. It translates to CASSLRAGGYNEQFF.

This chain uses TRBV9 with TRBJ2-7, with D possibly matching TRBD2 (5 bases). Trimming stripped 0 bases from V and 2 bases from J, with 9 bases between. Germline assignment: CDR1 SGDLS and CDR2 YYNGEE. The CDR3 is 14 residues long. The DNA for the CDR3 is TGTGCCAGCAGCGTAGCGAGCGGTACCTACGAGCAGTACTTC. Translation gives CASSVASGTYEQYF.

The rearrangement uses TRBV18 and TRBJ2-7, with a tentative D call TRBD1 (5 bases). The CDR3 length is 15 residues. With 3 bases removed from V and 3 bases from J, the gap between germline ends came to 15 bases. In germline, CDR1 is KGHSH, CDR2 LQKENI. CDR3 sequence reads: CASSPSGHLFYEQYF. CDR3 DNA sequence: TGTGCCAGCTCACCCTCCGGACACCTTTTCTACGAGCAGTACTTC.

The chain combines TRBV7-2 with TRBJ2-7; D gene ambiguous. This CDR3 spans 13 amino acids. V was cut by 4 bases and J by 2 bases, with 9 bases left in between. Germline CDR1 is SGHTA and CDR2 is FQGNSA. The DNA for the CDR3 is TGTGCCAGCAGCTCCCTAGTGCCCTACGAGCAGTACTTC. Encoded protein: CASSSLVPYEQYF.

For the CDR3, the DNA is TGTGCCAGCAGCTTAAGTACCAGCCCCGCTAACTATGGCTACACCTTC. Its translation: CASSLSTSPANYGYTF. The V call is TRBV11-2, the J call TRBJ1-2; the D is unclear. V lost 2 bases and J lost 0, with 13 bases in between. The CDR3 consists of 16 residues. Germline V gene sequence: CDR1 SGHAT, CDR2 FQNNGV.

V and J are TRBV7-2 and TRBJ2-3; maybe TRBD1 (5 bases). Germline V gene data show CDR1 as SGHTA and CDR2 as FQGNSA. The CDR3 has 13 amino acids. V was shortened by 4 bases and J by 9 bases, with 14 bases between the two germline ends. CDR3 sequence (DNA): TGTGCCAGCAGCTCCCCCCAGGGTACAACGCAGTATTTT. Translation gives CASSSPQGTTQYF.

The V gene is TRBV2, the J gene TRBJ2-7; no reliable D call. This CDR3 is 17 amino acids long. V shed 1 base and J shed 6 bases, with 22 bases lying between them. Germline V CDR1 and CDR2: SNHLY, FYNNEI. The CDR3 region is CASSEGLIGLNQGEQYF. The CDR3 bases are TGTGCCAGCAGTGAAGGGTTGATTGGCTTAAATCAAGGCGAGCAGTACTTC.

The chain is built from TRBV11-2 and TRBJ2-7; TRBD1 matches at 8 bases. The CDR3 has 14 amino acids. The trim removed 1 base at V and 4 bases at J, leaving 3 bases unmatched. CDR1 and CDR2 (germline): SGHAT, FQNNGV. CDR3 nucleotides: TGTGCCAGCAGCTTAGGACAGGGGAAGTACGAGCAGTACTTC. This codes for CASSLGQGKYEQYF.

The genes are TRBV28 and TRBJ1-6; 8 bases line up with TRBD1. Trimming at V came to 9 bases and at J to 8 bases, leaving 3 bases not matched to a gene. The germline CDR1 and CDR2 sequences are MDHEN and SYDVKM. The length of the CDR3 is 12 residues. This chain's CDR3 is CASGQGDSPLHF. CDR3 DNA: TGTGCCAGTGGACAGGGAGATTCACCCCTCCACTTT.

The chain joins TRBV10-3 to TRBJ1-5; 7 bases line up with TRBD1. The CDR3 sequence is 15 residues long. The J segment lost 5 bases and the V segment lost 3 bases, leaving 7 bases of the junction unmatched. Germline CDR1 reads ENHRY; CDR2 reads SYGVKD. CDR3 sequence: CAISDRGGLDQPQHF. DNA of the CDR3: TGTGCCATCAGTGACAGGGGGGGCTTGGATCAGCCCCAGCATTTT.

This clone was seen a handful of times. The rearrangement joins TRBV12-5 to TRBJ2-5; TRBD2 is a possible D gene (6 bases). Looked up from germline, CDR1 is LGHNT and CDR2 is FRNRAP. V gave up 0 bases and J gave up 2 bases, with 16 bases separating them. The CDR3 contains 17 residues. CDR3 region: CASGLVRDSGLQETQYF. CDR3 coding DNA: TGTGCTAGTGGTTTGGTACGTGATAGCGGCTTACAAGAGACCCAGTACTTC.

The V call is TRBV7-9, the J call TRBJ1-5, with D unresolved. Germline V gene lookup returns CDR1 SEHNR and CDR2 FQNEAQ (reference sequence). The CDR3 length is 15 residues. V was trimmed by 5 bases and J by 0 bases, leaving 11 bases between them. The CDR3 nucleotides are TGTGCCAGCAGCCCCGGGGATGGTAGCAATCAGCCCCAGCATTTT. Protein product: CASSPGDGSNQPQHF.

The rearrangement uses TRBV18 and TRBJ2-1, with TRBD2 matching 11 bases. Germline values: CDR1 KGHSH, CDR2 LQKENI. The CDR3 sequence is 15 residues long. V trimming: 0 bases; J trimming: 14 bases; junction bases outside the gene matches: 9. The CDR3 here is CASSPPGLAAHAEFF. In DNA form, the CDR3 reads TGTGCCAGCTCACCACCGGGACTAGCGGCCCACGCCGAGTTCTTC.

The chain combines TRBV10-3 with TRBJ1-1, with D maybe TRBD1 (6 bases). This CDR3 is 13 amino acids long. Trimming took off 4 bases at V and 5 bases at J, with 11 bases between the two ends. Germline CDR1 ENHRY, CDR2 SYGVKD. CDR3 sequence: CAISGITGTEAFF. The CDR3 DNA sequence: TGTGCCATCAGTGGAATTACAGGGACTGAAGCTTTCTTT.

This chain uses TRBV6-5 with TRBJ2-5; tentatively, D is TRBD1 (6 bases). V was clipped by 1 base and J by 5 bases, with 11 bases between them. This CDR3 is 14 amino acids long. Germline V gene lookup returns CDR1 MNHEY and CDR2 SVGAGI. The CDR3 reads CASSYLTGTETQYF. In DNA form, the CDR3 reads TGTGCCAGCAGTTACTTAACAGGGACCGAGACCCAGTACTTC.

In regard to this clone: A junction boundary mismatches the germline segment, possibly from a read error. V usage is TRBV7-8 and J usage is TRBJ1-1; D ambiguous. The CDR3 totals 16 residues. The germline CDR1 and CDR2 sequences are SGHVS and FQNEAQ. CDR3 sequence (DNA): TGTGCCAGCAGCCTAGCCTCTGGTCCCCACAACACTGAAGCTTTCTTT. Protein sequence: CASSLASGPHNTEAFF.

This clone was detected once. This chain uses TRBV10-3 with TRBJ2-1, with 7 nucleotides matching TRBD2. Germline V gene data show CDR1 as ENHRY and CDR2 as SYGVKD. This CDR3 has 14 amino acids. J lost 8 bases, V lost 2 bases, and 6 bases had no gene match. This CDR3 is CAISERGSIDEQFF. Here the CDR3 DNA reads TGTGCCATCAGTGAGCGCGGGAGTATCGATGAGCAGTTCTTC.

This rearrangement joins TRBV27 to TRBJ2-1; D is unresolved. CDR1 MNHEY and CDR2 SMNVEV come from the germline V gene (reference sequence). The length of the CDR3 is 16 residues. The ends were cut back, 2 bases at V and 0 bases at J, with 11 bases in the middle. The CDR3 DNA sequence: TGTGCCAGCAGTTTAGCCGGGTGGGCCTCCTACAATGAGCAGTTCTTC. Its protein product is CASSLAGWASYNEQFF.

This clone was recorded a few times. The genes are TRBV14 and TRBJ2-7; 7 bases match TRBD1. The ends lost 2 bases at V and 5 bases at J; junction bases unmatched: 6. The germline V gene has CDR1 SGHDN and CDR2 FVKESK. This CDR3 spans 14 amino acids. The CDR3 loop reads CASSQYRGINEQYF. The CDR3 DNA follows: TGTGCCAGCAGCCAATACAGGGGTATCAACGAGCAGTACTTC.

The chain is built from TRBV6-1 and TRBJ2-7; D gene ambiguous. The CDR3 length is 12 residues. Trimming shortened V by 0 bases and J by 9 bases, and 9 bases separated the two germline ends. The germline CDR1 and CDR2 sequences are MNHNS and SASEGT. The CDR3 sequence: CASSEALPSQYF. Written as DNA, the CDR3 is TGTGCCAGCAGTGAAGCCCTTCCCTCGCAGTACTTC.

The CDR3 DNA follows: TGTGCCAGCTCACCGGGAGGTCGAGAGACCCAGTACTTC. Its translation is CASSPGGRETQYF. The rearrangement links TRBV18 to TRBJ2-5; tentatively, D is TRBD2 (6 bases). The CDR3 is made up of 13 amino acids. The V and J ends lost 3 bases and 4 bases respectively, with 9 bases between them. Germline CDR1 and CDR2: KGHSH and LQKENI.

The CDR3 DNA sequence: TGCAGCGTTACCTGGGGGGGGGAGCAGTACTTC. It translates to CSVTWGGEQYF. The rearrangement joins TRBV29-1 to TRBJ2-7; 7 nucleotides line up with TRBD2. CDR1 and CDR2 (germline): SQVTM, ANQGSEA. The CDR3 covers 11 residues. The junction had 5 bases not matched to a gene; V was cut back by 5 bases and J by 7 bases.

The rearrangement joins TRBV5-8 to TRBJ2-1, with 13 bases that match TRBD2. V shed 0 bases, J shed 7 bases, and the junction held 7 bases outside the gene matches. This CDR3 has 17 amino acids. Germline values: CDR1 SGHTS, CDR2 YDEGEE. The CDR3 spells CASSLALLAGGPNEQFF. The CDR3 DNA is TGTGCCAGCAGCTTGGCCCTACTAGCGGGAGGGCCGAATGAGCAGTTCTTC.